The clone carrying this T cell receptor (beta chain) has just one count. What it binds is not known. The data were taken from a study of OX40 agonist ivuxolimab in advanced cancers. Study-wide background: An agonistic human IgG2 monoclonal antibody against OX40 (CD134) was given.

Sequencing used immunoSEQ multiplex PCR; TCRdb keeps in-frame clones, though not all of them. The table includes about 37,000 clones, roughly 87% detected once. V was cut by 3 bases and J by 5 bases, with 15 bases left in between. Germline CDR1 is SGHDT and CDR2 is YYEEEE. The CDR3 runs to 15 residues. Study-wide results and limits: Both blood CD4+ and CD8+ T cells showed clonal growth by week 6 at 0.1 to 3.0 mg/kg. The antigen specificity of the peripheral T cells (those that were expanded) was not determined.

This receptor was identified in an adult with an advanced solid tumor such as melanoma, head and neck, liver or kidney cancer. The starting material was CD4+ or CD8+ T cells sorted from blood, obtained in a trial of the OX40 agonist ivuxolimab. The chain couples TRBV5-6 to TRBJ2-4; D could derive from TRBD1 or TRBD2 (5 bases each). In nucleotides, the CDR3 is TGTGCCAGCAGCTCCATAGGTCTGGGGGAAAACATTCAGTACTTC. This translates into CASSSIGLGENIQYF.